This T cell receptor beta chain was identified in a study of post-analysis software for immune sequencing data. Study-wide results and caveats: Several TRBV segments were more frequent in patients than controls; TRBV5-6, TRBV5-1 and TRBV20-1 belonged to this group. Pronounced co-clustering by F measure was evident among identically batched samples.

Unique molecular identifiers had been added to the TCR beta cDNA libraries. It was from roughly 1.1 to 9.2 million T cells that 450,000 to 550,000 cDNA molecules came. TCRdb fed the PCR reads into MiXCR, producing one record per CDR3 protein. Counted here are roughly 430,000 distinct CDR3 sequences, 30% to 45% occurring once; the ten biggest clones make up 6.5% to 8%. In regard to this clonotype: Antigen specificity is unknown.

This CDR3 comprises 15 residues. Germline values: CDR1 SGHRS, CDR2 YFSETQ. Deletions cut 4 bases from V and 1 base from J, with 14 bases between. The sequence was obtained from a girl aged 2 to 10 with multiple sclerosis. Sequences were obtained from blood. The rearrangement joins TRBV5-1 to TRBJ2-5; tentative D call: TRBD1 (5 bases). The CDR3 protein is CASSLTATIQETQYF. In DNA form, the CDR3 reads TGCGCCAGCAGCCTGACAGCGACCATCCAAGAGACCCAGTACTTC.